The 17 T cell receptor beta chains below come from one sample, sequenced in a study of siplizumab effects on memory and regulatory T cells. Repertoires were generated with immunoSEQ multiplex PCR, while TCRdb's copy carries only in-frame clones and drops some. The data contain about 82,000 clones, roughly 86% of them seen just once; the ten biggest clones take up about 1.4%. Material: Tregs sorted from blood. Receptor source: a human donor in good health.

The CDR3 nucleotides read TGTGCCAGCAACGGGCGAAGGACAGGGGGCCAGGAGCAGTACTTC. It translates to CASNGRRTGGQEQYF. This rearrangement joins TRBV2 to TRBJ2-7, with 11 bases lining up with TRBD1. The germline V gene has CDR1 SNHLY and CDR2 FYNNEI. The CDR3 has 15 amino acids. Unmatched junction bases numbered 12, after V lost 7 bases and J lost 7 bases. Full variable domain (rest looked up from reference TRBV2 and TRBJ2-7): EPEVTQTPSHQVTQMGQEVILRCVPISNHLYFYWYRQILGQKVEFLVSFYNNEISEKSEIFDDQFSVERPDGSNFTLKIRSTKLEDSAMYFCASNGRRTGGQEQYFGPGTRLTVT.

CDR3 sequence: CASNQGGQPQHF. Written as DNA, the CDR3 is TGTGCCAGCAATCAGGGGGGTCAGCCCCAGCATTTT. This sequence joins TRBV28 and TRBJ1-5, with TRBD1 identical over 7 bases. The CDR3 has 12 amino acids. Losses at the gene ends were 7 bases for V and 6 bases for J; bases not matched to a gene: 3. CDR1 and CDR2 from the germline V gene are MDHEN and SYDVKM.

As DNA, the CDR3 is TGTGCCAGCACTGCCAGAGGATCTGGGGCCAACGTCCTGACTTTC. Encoded protein: CASTARGSGANVLTF. This rearrangement joins TRBV14 to TRBJ2-6; D is undetermined. Germline assignment: CDR1 SGHDN and CDR2 FVKESK. V shed 7 bases and J shed 1 base, with 11 bases lying between them. This CDR3 comprises 15 residues. The whole variable domain, remainder taken from reference TRBV14 and TRBJ2-6, is EAGVTQFPSHSVIEKGQTVTLRCDPISGHDNLYWYRRVMGKEIKFLLHFVKESKQDESGMPNNRFLAERTGGTYSTLKVQPAELEDSGVYFCASTARGSGANVLTFGAGSRLTVL.

J is TRBJ1-6 and V is TRBV5-4, with TRBD1 matching 8 bases. The CDR3 runs to 14 residues. Per the germline V gene, CDR1 is SGHNT and CDR2 is YYREEE (reference sequence). V lost 2 bases, J lost 6 bases, and 1 base stayed unmatched. Here the CDR3 reads CASSFQGANSPLHF. The CDR3 DNA follows: TGTGCCAGCAGCTTTCAGGGGGCTAATTCACCCCTCCACTTT.

The V call is TRBV6-5, the J call TRBJ1-5, with D maybe TRBD1 (5 bases). CDR1 is MNHEY, CDR2 SVGAGI, per germline. The CDR3 has 14 amino acids. V was clipped by 6 bases and J by 2 bases, with 11 bases between them. CDR3 nucleotide sequence: TGTGCCAGCAGAAAACTGGGGGGCAATCAGCCCCAGCATTTT. Translation gives CASRKLGGNQPQHF.

This clone has a single count. The rearrangement joins TRBV7-2 to TRBJ2-7; 10 bases align to TRBD1. The CDR3 extends over 15 amino acids. V shed 5 bases, J shed 4 bases, and the junction held 8 bases outside the gene matches. Germline assignment: CDR1 SGHTA and CDR2 FQGNSA. The CDR3 loop reads CASSLSGTGVYEQYF. In DNA form, the CDR3 reads TGTGCCAGCAGCCTTTCCGGGACAGGGGTTTACGAGCAGTACTTC.

This CDR3 reads CASSPSRVVHTEAFF. Written as DNA, the CDR3 is TGTGCCAGCAGCCCAAGCAGGGTGGTGCACACTGAAGCTTTCTTT. J is TRBJ1-1 and V is TRBV7-9, with a possible D match to TRBD1 (5 bases). The V end lost 5 bases, the J end lost 3 bases, and 16 bases lay between the germline ends. This CDR3 spans 15 amino acids. Germline assignment: CDR1 SEHNR and CDR2 FQNEAQ (reference sequence).

This chain joins TRBV15 and TRBJ2-5; 8 bases fit TRBD2. V trimming: 0 bases; J trimming: 5 bases; junction bases outside the gene matches: 8. The CDR3 extends over 16 amino acids. The germline CDR1 and CDR2 sequences are LNHNV and YYDKDF (reference sequence). CDR3 protein: CATSRDGSGVLETQYF. Here the CDR3 DNA reads TGTGCCACCAGCAGAGATGGTAGCGGGGTGTTGGAGACCCAGTACTTC.

The chain uses TRBV9 and TRBJ2-3; 9 bases are shared with TRBD2. Germline V gene lookup returns CDR1 SGDLS and CDR2 YYNGEE. CDR3 length: 15 amino acids. Trimming took 4 bases from V and 2 from J; bases not matched to a gene: 5. The CDR3, as DNA: TGTGCCAGCAGCTTGCCTAGCGGGGTCACAGATACGCAGTATTTT. It specifies CASSLPSGVTDTQYF.

The V and J genes are TRBV4-3 and TRBJ2-7; TRBD1 agrees at 7 bases. CDR1 and CDR2 (germline): LGHNA, YSLEER. The CDR3 is made up of 15 amino acids. V lost 0 bases and J lost 6; bases outside the gene matches: 8. CDR3 nucleotide sequence: TGCGCCAGCAGCCAAGATCCGTCAGGGGGTGGCGAGCAGTACTTC. This translates into CASSQDPSGGGEQYF.

This chain links TRBV19 with TRBJ1-5; D unresolved. There are 16 residues in the CDR3. Trimming removed 4 bases from V and 0 bases from J, with 13 bases in between. Germline CDR1 is LNHDA and CDR2 is SQIVND (reference sequence). The CDR3 DNA reads as TGTGCCAGTAGTAGGGTTGGGGTCTATAGCAATCAGCCCCAGCATTTT. The encoded protein is CASSRVGVYSNQPQHF.

This clone was picked up one time. The J gene is TRBJ2-3, the V gene TRBV18; 9 positions match TRBD2. Trimming at V came to 3 bases and at J to 5 bases, leaving 9 bases not matched to a gene. Looked up from germline, CDR1 is KGHSH and CDR2 is LQKENI. The CDR3 is 16 residues long. CDR3 residues: CASSPEIAGAQDTQYF. In nucleotides, the CDR3 is TGTGCCAGCTCACCGGAAATAGCGGGGGCGCAAGATACGCAGTATTTT.

The chain joins TRBV7-6 to TRBJ2-2, with 9 positions matching TRBD2. Germline-derived CDR1 and CDR2 are SGHVS and FNYEAQ. This CDR3 is 15 amino acids long. The ends lost 4 bases at V and 3 bases at J; junction bases unmatched: 3. The CDR3 DNA sequence: TGTGCCAGCAGCTGGGCGGGGGGGTACACCGGGGAGCTGTTTTTT. It codes for CASSWAGGYTGELFF.

The rearrangement links TRBV7-9 to TRBJ1-1; D is undetermined. Per the germline V gene, CDR1 is SEHNR and CDR2 is FQNEAQ (reference sequence). Trimming stripped 0 bases from V and 3 bases from J, with 5 bases between. The CDR3 spans 13 residues. The CDR3 coding sequence is TGTGCCAGCAGCTTAGCGGAATACACTGAAGCTTTCTTT. Protein sequence: CASSLAEYTEAFF.

The rearrangement uses TRBV7-2 and TRBJ1-1; D not certain. Germline CDR1 is SGHTA and CDR2 is FQGNSA. The CDR3 spans 10 residues. Trimming pared 3 bases from V and 4 bases from J, leaving 0 bases between. The CDR3: CASSFTEAFF. The CDR3 region has the DNA TGTGCCAGCAGCTTCACTGAAGCTTTCTTT.

Turning to this clone: The same CDR3 also results from other DNA sequences found in this sample. The CDR3 spells CASSLGEGYGYTF. CDR3 bases: TGTGCCAGCAGCTTAGGTGAGGGGTATGGCTACACCTTC. This sequence joins TRBV7-2 and TRBJ1-2, with D perhaps matching TRBD1 (5 bases). The CDR3 has 13 residues. From germline, CDR1 is SGHTA and CDR2 FQGNSA. With 1 base removed from V and 5 bases from J, the gap between germline ends came to 8 bases.

The V call is TRBV7-2, the J call TRBJ2-3; unclear D gene. Germline CDR1 and CDR2: SGHTA and FQGNSA. The CDR3 length is 13 residues. Between the trimmed V and J ends, which lost 3 bases and 4 bases, there was a span of 8 bases. Written as DNA, the CDR3 is TGTGCCAGCAGCTTTTCTAGGGCAGATACGCAGTATTTT. It translates to CASSFSRADTQYF.